This TCR beta chain was identified in a study of blood T cell repertoires in COVID-19 (dated by TCRdb to 2020 to 2022). For the study in its entirety: Collaborator samples came from the United States, Italy and Spain and covered acute and convalescent phases of COVID-19. The material from the prospective study consisted of cDNA or gDNA derived from T cells, B-cell-depleted T cells, or PBMCs. The dataset comprised deeply sampled blood TCRbeta repertoires from subjects exposed to, actively infected with, or recovered from COVID-19. The repertoires were released in a freely available public database meant as a resource for research on the immune response to SARS-CoV-2. Samples were obtained from the ongoing ImmuneRACE study (first 160 participants) and from 1,254 subjects provided by 6 global collaborators. Nearly every sample came with metadata listing a de-identified subject ID, COVID-19 status, age in years and sex. HLA class I and class II types, where available, came from metadata supplied by the sample provider rather than from assay-based typing.

What the study reported, not specific to this receptor: How much clinical and demographic metadata was included differed by source and by participant, and the metadata was provided uncurated.

The immunoSEQ Assay, a bias-controlled multiplex PCR, was used to amplify TCRbeta CDR3 regions from genomic DNA. As for the original processing: Nucleated cell counts per sample were estimated from amplification of reference gene primers within the assay. To quantify the absolute abundance of each unique TCRbeta CDR3 rearrangement, sequence reads were collapsed and filtered. Productive Simpson clonality was computed per sample as the square root of Simpson's diversity index over productive rearrangements. TCRdb stores this immuneACCESS table with in-frame sequences only. Part of the clones is absent; in the studies checked, under half of the shortfall reflects unresolved V genes, and no reason is known for the rest. V and J calls and clone size follow that table, whereas D and trimming were derived from the DNA. The table for this sample lists about 190,000 clones; 70% to 90% of them were counted only once. 0.95% to 1.3% of the sample lies in the top ten.

Collaborating institutions collected whole blood in K2EDTA tubes following their own protocols. Collaborator samples were shipped for TCRbeta analysis as frozen whole blood, isolated PBMCs, or DNA extracted from either sample type. With respect to this clone: Its recognized antigen is unknown. No qualities accompany the bases; no much larger clone lies one base away.

The germline V gene yields SGHNT for CDR1 and YENEEA for CDR2. The trim is 3 bases for V and 3 bases for J, with a gap of 12 bases between the germline ends. The CDR3 numbers 14 residues from cysteine through phenylalanine. Only CDR3 DNA remains: 42 bases, in frame from the first base. This chain joins TRBV11-3 to TRBJ2-7, with TRBD1 as a weak D call on 7 bases. This sequence originates from a man aged 30 to 45 with acute or convalescent COVID-19. Sequenced input: peripheral blood. The nucleotides read TGTGCCAGCAGCTTCTCAGGGGGGAACTACGAGCAGTACTTC. It encodes CASSFSGGNYEQYF.